This TCR beta chain was captured by sequencing in a study of Ad26.COV2.S vaccination and SARS-CoV-2 variants. Background on the study: Ad26.COV2.S, an intramuscular injection, was given once or twice 56 days apart. General observations from the study: Vaccinated individuals (as opposed to placebo recipients) had higher spike-specific TCR breadth. Following vaccination, spike-specific CD8+ and CD4+ T cell responses reportedly exhibited substantial breadth.

As concerns this clone: The antigen is undetermined.

The V end lost 4 bases, the J end lost 3 bases, and 16 bases lay between the germline ends. Germline-derived CDR1 and CDR2 are LGHNA and YSLEER. The CDR3 length is 15 residues. Sequencing used immunoSEQ multiplex PCR; TCRdb keeps in-frame clones, though not all of them. The table has about 350,000 clones, less than 90% seen once; the top ten hold over 8.5%. The treatment here: roughly 18 received Ad26.COV2.S at low or high dose, single or two shots; about 5 received placebo; per-sample allocation not given. The investigators took samples on day 63 after the first vaccine or placebo injection. Its platform was an Ad26 vector, and its expressed antigen was Wuhan-strain SARS-CoV-2 spike.

The rearrangement links TRBV4-3 to TRBJ2-7; D may match TRBD1 or TRBD2 (5 bases each). The receptor comes from a person aged 18-60 years who received the Ad26.COV2.S COVID-19 vaccine or a placebo. The material was peripheral blood, obtained in a trial of Ad26.COV2.S vaccine versus placebo. The CDR3 region has the DNA TGCGCCAGCAGCCCCAATTATGGGGGATTCTACGAGCAGTACTTC. It codes for CASSPNYGGFYEQYF.